This passage covers 32 T cell receptor beta chains from one sample sequenced in a study of T-cell memory formation after mild COVID-19. MiXCR, applied by TCRdb to the 5' RACE reads, yields one record per CDR3 protein. The sample lists roughly 340,000 distinct CDR3 sequences, around a fifth occurring once. The specimen sequenced was PBMCs or a T cell subset sorted from them (not recorded which). The receptors originated from a man in his late teens or twenties who had mild COVID-19 (a few samples of this study predate the infection). Cell type and time point are not known.

The rearrangement uses TRBV4-2 and TRBJ2-5; 11 positions match TRBD2. Unmatched junction bases numbered 4, after V lost 5 bases and J lost 2 bases. CDR3 length equals 15 residues. Germline CDR1 LGHNA, CDR2 YNFKEQ. As DNA, the CDR3 is TGTGCCAGCAGCGAGATAGCGGGGGGGCAAGAGACCCAGTACTTC. As protein: CASSEIAGGQETQYF.

The chain carries TRBV6-2 or TRBV6-3 and TRBJ1-2; D unclear. There are 14 residues in the CDR3. From germline, CDR1 is MNHEY and CDR2 SVGEGT. V was shortened by 6 bases and J by 4 bases, with 15 bases between the two germline ends. The CDR3 DNA reads as TGTGCCAGCAGCGGGCGGATGATTGTCTATGGCTACACCTTC. Translation gives CASSGRMIVYGYTF.

V gene TRBV4-1 combines with J gene TRBJ2-3; 7 bases are a match to TRBD1. The ends lost 2 bases at V and 3 bases at J; junction bases unmatched: 2. The CDR3 has 14 amino acids. The germline V gene has CDR1 MGHRA and CDR2 YSYEKL. The CDR3 nucleotides are TGCGCCAGCAGCCAATACAGGGGAACAGATACGCAGTATTTT. Residues: CASSQYRGTDTQYF.

The chain is built from TRBV5-5 and TRBJ2-5; D is perhaps TRBD1 or TRBD2 (7 bases each). The CDR3 length is 16 residues. V gave up 1 base and J gave up 4 bases, with 17 bases separating them. Germline loops: CDR1 SGHKS, CDR2 YYEKEE (reference sequence). The CDR3 nucleotides are TGTGCCAGCAGCTTGAGTCCCCCAGGGGGGGGAGAGACCCAGTACTTC. It encodes CASSLSPPGGGETQYF.

This clonotype has at least ten counts. The CDR3 protein is CASSYSGGSQETQYF. The CDR3 nucleotides are TGTGCCAGCAGTTACTCGGGGGGGAGTCAAGAGACCCAGTACTTC. This chain connects TRBV6-5 to TRBJ2-5; 7 nucleotides agree with TRBD2. This CDR3 has 15 amino acids. Germline V gene data show CDR1 as MNHEY and CDR2 as SVGAGI. The V gene end was trimmed by 0 bases and the J gene end by 2 bases; junction bases not matched to a gene: 3.

This clonotype was counted a few times. This chain joins TRBV4-2 and TRBJ2-4; TRBD1 matches 9 bases. Per germline, CDR1 LGHNA and CDR2 YNFKEQ. There are 17 residues in the CDR3. Losses at the gene ends were 4 bases for V and 0 bases for J; bases not matched to a gene: 7. The CDR3 sequence: CASSLRRDRAAKNIQYF. In DNA, the CDR3 is TGTGCCAGCAGCCTCCGTCGGGACAGGGCAGCCAAAAACATTCAGTACTTC.

This clonotype has just a few counts. CDR3 sequence reads: CASSRPTGLAGELFF. The CDR3 region has the DNA TGTGCCAGCAGTCGTCCGACAGGGTTGGCCGGGGAGCTGTTTTTT. The chain carries TRBV3-1 and TRBJ2-2, with 7 nucleotides matching TRBD1. The V gene's germline CDR1 is LGHDT and CDR2 YNNKEL (reference sequence). V shed 6 bases and J 6 bases; nucleotides not matched to a gene: 10. The CDR3 is 15 amino acids.

The genes are TRBV7-9 and TRBJ2-7; 8 nucleotides line up with TRBD1. The CDR3 extends over 15 amino acids. CDR1 is SEHNR, CDR2 FQNEAQ, per germline (reference sequence). V gave up 8 bases and J gave up 2 bases; unmatched junction bases: 11. CDR3 bases: TGTGCCAGCCAGAAAGGACAGGGAAGAACCTACGAGCAGTACTTC. Translation: CASQKGQGRTYEQYF.

Sample share makes this clonotype medium-sized. This chain joins TRBV12-3 or TRBV12-4 and TRBJ1-2; D is uncertain. V was cut by 4 bases and J by 7 bases, with 13 bases left in between. The CDR3 is made up of 13 amino acids. Here the CDR3 reads CASSSNGFGGYTF. Here the CDR3 DNA reads TGTGCCAGCAGTTCCAATGGTTTCGGTGGCTACACCTTC.

This clonotype was seen more than once but under ten times. The chain joins TRBV4-1 to TRBJ2-7; 8 nucleotides align to TRBD2. The CDR3 consists of 14 residues. V shed 2 bases and J 6 bases; nucleotides not matched to a gene: 6. Germline-derived CDR1 and CDR2 are MGHRA and YSYEKL. CDR3 DNA sequence: TGCGCCAGCAGCCAACCGGGACTAGTTTTCGAGCAGTACTTC. Translation gives CASSQPGLVFEQYF.

This clonotype turned up a few times. This chain uses TRBV27 with TRBJ2-7; 9 bases agree with TRBD1. After removal of 3 bases from V and 4 bases from J, the junction contained 7 bases not matched to a gene. Per germline, CDR1 MNHEY and CDR2 SMNVEV (reference sequence). The CDR3 consists of 15 residues. The CDR3 DNA reads TGTGCCAGCAGTTTCGCCACAGGGGGCGGGTACGAGCAGTACTTC. Amino acid sequence: CASSFATGGGYEQYF.

CDR3 loop: CSARREETEAFF. The DNA for the CDR3 is TGCAGTGCTCGCAGGGAGGAGACTGAAGCTTTCTTT. J is TRBJ1-1 and V is TRBV20-1, with a tentative D call TRBD1 (5 bases). Trimming removed 5 bases at V and 5 bases at J, with 12 bases between. Germline CDR1 and CDR2: DFQATT and SNEGSKA (reference sequence). The CDR3 is 12 residues long.

There are a few counts of this clonotype. The gene calls are TRBV29-1 and TRBJ2-1; tentatively, D is TRBD2 (5 bases). Germline V gene data show CDR1 as SQVTM and CDR2 as ANQGSEA. The CDR3 runs to 13 residues. The V end was cut by 7 bases, the J end by 1 base, with 11 bases between. The CDR3 DNA sequence: TGCAGCGATGGGAGAGCATCCTACAATGAGCAGTTCTTC. Translated: CSDGRASYNEQFF.

This CDR3 is CSVLDRGGPGELFF. CDR3 nucleotide sequence: TGCAGCGTCCTAGACAGGGGGGGCCCCGGGGAGCTGTTTTTT. The rearrangement links TRBV29-1 to TRBJ2-2; the match to TRBD1 covers 9 bases. Germline V gene data show CDR1 as SQVTM and CDR2 as ANQGSEA. The CDR3 length is 14 residues. V lost 6 bases and J lost 6; bases outside the gene matches: 8.

The chain recombines TRBV2 with TRBJ2-5; the match to TRBD2 covers 7 bases. From germline, CDR1 is SNHLY and CDR2 FYNNEI. The CDR3 loop spans 13 amino acids. V was clipped by 8 bases and J by 2 bases; unmatched bases: 5. CDR3 in DNA: TGTGCCAGCGACGGCGGGGGACAAGAGACCCAGTACTTC. It is translated as CASDGGGQETQYF.

This clonotype appeared a few times. The gene calls are TRBV2 and TRBJ1-6; D gene ambiguous. Germline V gene data show CDR1 as SNHLY and CDR2 as FYNNEI. Trimming cost V 6 bases and J 8 bases, with 17 bases left between them. The CDR3 spans 15 residues. CDR3 nucleotides: TGTGCCAGCAGCGTCGAACCCCTTCGGGATTCACCCCTCCACTTT. Amino acid sequence: CASSVEPLRDSPLHF.

This clonotype was observed at least ten times. This chain uses TRBV5-4 with TRBJ2-5, with D unclear. Trimming took 0 bases from V and 1 from J, leaving 7 bases between them. CDR1 is SGHNT, CDR2 YYREEE, per germline (reference sequence). The CDR3 spans 14 residues. The CDR3 DNA sequence: TGTGCCAGCAGCTTGGGTCGGGTCCAAGAGACCCAGTACTTC. This codes for CASSLGRVQETQYF.

The V gene is TRBV5-1, the J gene TRBJ1-1, with D hard to call. This CDR3 has 14 residues. CDR1 is SGHRS and CDR2 is YFSETQ in the germline V gene. V was trimmed by 6 bases and J by 2 bases, leaving 14 bases between them. CDR3 loop: CASTFTTDNTEAFF. In DNA form, the CDR3 reads TGCGCCAGCACGTTTACCACTGATAACACTGAAGCTTTCTTT.

This sequence joins TRBV6-2 or TRBV6-3 and TRBJ1-1; D gene unclear. V gave up 0 bases and J gave up 3 bases, with 8 bases separating them. The CDR3 runs 14 residues. Germline V gene sequence: CDR1 MNHEY, CDR2 SVGEGT. In nucleotides, the CDR3 is TGTGCCAGCAGTTACTCCTCGTTTTACACTGAAGCTTTCTTT. It is translated as CASSYSSFYTEAFF.

Only a few counts were recorded for this clonotype. The rearrangement uses TRBV21-1 and TRBJ2-7. TRBV21-1 is assigned pseudogene status. The CDR3 loop spans 12 amino acids. The CDR3 is CASRSRSGEQYV. DNA for the CDR3: TGTGCCAGCCGATCAAGATCCGGCGAGCAGTACGTC.

In this sample, this clonotype turned up a few times. Written as DNA, the CDR3 is TGTGCCAGCAGCAGTTTTCGCGGGTCCGCAGGTGAAGCTTTCTTT. It translates to CASSSFRGSAGEAFF. The genes are TRBV7-2 and TRBJ1-1, with D unresolved. Trimming cost V 5 bases and J 7 bases, with 20 bases left between them. The CDR3 extends over 15 amino acids. Germline CDR1 SGHTA, CDR2 FQGNSA.

This chain connects TRBV5-4 to TRBJ1-1, with D maybe TRBD1 (5 bases). V was shortened by 1 base and J by 3 bases, with 13 bases between the two germline ends. The CDR3 is 15 amino acids. Looked up from germline, CDR1 is SGHNT and CDR2 is YYREEE (reference sequence). The CDR3 sequence: CASSLWGDPDTEAFF. In DNA form, the CDR3 reads TGTGCCAGCAGCTTGTGGGGGGACCCGGACACTGAAGCTTTCTTT.

This clonotype was seen only a few times. The V and J genes are TRBV7-9 and TRBJ2-4; TRBD1 matches 8 bases. CDR1 is SEHNR and CDR2 is FQNEAQ in the germline V gene (reference sequence). The V segment lost 5 bases and the J segment 3 bases; nucleotides outside the gene matches: 9. This CDR3 is 16 amino acids long. The CDR3 here is CASSPRQGLGKNIQYF. The DNA for the CDR3 is TGTGCCAGCAGCCCAAGACAGGGGTTGGGCAAAAACATTCAGTACTTC.

The V and J genes are TRBV11-3 and TRBJ2-5, with unresolved D. Germline lookup yields CDR1 SGHNT and CDR2 YENEEA. The CDR3 contains 13 residues. The V end lost 7 bases, the J end lost 5 bases, and 14 bases lay between the germline ends. The CDR3 DNA reads as TGTGCCAGCACCCGAGGAAGGACGGAGACCCAGTACTTC. This gives the protein CASTRGRTETQYF. Full variable domain (rest looked up from reference TRBV11-3 and TRBJ2-5): EAGVVQSPRYKIIEKKQPVAFWCNPISGHNTLYWYLQNLGQGPELLIRYENEEAVDDSQLPKDRFSAERLKGVDSTLKIQPAELGDSAVYLCASTRGRTETQYFGPGTRLLVL.

The chain joins TRBV29-1 to TRBJ2-3; 9 nucleotides line up with TRBD2. Germline assignment: CDR1 SQVTM and CDR2 ANQGSEA. CDR3 length equals 14 residues. Unmatched junction bases numbered 2, after V lost 3 bases and J lost 1 base. The CDR3, as DNA: TGCAGCGTTGAGGCTAGCGGGGGCACAGATACGCAGTATTTT. Its protein product is CSVEASGGTDTQYF.

This clonotype was seen more than once but under ten times. This chain joins TRBV4-3 and TRBJ1-5; D possibly corresponds to TRBD1 (5 bases). Germline CDR1 is LGHNA and CDR2 is YSLEER. The ends were cut back, 1 base at V and 2 bases at J, with 9 bases in the middle. The CDR3 loop spans 15 amino acids. CDR3 residues: CASSQGSGGNQPQHF. The DNA of the CDR3 is TGCGCCAGCAGCCAAGGGTCGGGGGGCAATCAGCCCCAGCATTTT.

This clonotype appeared a single time. The rearrangement uses TRBV14 and TRBJ2-7, with D possibly TRBD2 on 5 matching bases. V shed 8 bases and J shed 7 bases, with 18 bases lying between them. This CDR3 contains 13 residues. Germline V gives CDR1 SGHDN, CDR2 FVKESK. Here the CDR3 reads CASSWAGPGEQYF. The CDR3 nucleotides are TGTGCCAGCTCTTGGGCAGGCCCGGGGGAGCAGTACTTC.

This chain joins TRBV4-2 and TRBJ2-1; D possibly corresponds to TRBD2 (7 bases). Germline V gives CDR1 LGHNA, CDR2 YNFKEQ. Trimming cost V 3 bases and J 0 bases, with 12 bases left between them. The CDR3 is 16 amino acids. This CDR3 is CASSQEGGASYNEQFF. CDR3 coding DNA: TGTGCCAGCAGCCAGGAGGGGGGGGCCTCCTACAATGAGCAGTTCTTC.

The chain combines TRBV18 with TRBJ1-2; D is unclear. From germline, CDR1 is KGHSH and CDR2 LQKENI. V shed 2 bases and J shed 8 bases, with 15 bases lying between them. CDR3 length: 14 residues. CDR3 amino acids: CASSPGGQYGGYTF. CDR3 nucleotides: TGTGCCAGCTCACCAGGCGGGCAGTATGGCGGCTACACCTTC.

The chain couples TRBV19 to TRBJ2-3, with D uncertain. The germline V gene encodes CDR1 LNHDA and CDR2 SQIVND (reference sequence). Trimming took 3 bases from V and 0 from J, leaving 10 bases between them. The CDR3 spans 15 residues. The CDR3 here is CASSIQATSTDTQYF. For the CDR3, the DNA is TGTGCCAGTAGTATCCAGGCGACTAGCACAGATACGCAGTATTTT.

This clonotype was picked up many times. V gene TRBV7-8 combines with J gene TRBJ2-2; D gene unclear. V lost 3 bases, J lost 6 bases, and 8 bases lay in between. The germline gives CDR1 SGHVS, CDR2 FQNEAQ. The CDR3 is 13 amino acids. The CDR3 DNA reads as TGTGCCAGCAGCTTTCGTCTCTCCGGGGAGCTGTTTTTT. Translated: CASSFRLSGELFF. Full variable domain (missing parts from reference TRBV7-8 and TRBJ2-2): GAGVSQSPRYKVAKRGQDVALRCDPISGHVSLFWYQQALGQGPEFLTYFQNEAQLDKSGLPSDRFFAERPEGSVSTLKIQRTQQEDSAVYLCASSFRLSGELFFGEGSRLTVL.

This chain joins TRBV7-9 and TRBJ2-1; no definite D call. The V and J ends lost 3 bases and 0 bases respectively, with 9 bases between them. CDR1 and CDR2 (germline): SEHNR, FQNEAQ (reference sequence). This CDR3 has 15 amino acids. As DNA, the CDR3 is TGTGCCAGCAGCTTTGGCAGGAGCTCCTACAATGAGCAGTTCTTC. The encoded protein is CASSFGRSSYNEQFF. Supplemented by reference TRBV7-9 and TRBJ2-1, the full variable domain reads DTGVSQNPRHKITKRGQNVTFRCDPISEHNRLYWYRQTLGQGPEFLTYFQNEAQLEKSRLLSDRFSAERPKGSFSTLEIQRTEQGDSAMYLCASSFGRSSYNEQFFGPGTRLTVL.